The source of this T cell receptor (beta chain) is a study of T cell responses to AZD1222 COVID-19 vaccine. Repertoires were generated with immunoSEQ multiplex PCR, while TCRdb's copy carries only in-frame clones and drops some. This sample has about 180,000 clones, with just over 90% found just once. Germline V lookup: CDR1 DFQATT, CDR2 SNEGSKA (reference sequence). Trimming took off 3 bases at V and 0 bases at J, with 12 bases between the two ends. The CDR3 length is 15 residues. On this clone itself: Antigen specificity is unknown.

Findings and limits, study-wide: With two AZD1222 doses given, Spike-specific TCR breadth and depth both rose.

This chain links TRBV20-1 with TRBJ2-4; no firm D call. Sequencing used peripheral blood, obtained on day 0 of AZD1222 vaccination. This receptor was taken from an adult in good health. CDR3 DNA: TGCAGTGCTAGTGAATTGTGGCTAGCCAAAAACATTCAGTACTTC. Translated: CSASELWLAKNIQYF.